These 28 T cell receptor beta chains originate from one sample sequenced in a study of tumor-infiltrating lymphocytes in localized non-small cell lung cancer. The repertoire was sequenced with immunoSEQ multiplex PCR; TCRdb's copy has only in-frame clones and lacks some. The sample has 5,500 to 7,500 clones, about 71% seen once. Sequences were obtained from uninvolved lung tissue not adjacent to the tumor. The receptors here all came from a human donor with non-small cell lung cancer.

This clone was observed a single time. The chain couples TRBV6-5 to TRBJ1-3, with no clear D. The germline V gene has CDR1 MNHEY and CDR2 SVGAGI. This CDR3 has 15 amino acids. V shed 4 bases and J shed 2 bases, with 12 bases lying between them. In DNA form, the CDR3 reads TGTGCCAGCAGTTGGCGGATGGGGACTGGAAACACCATATATTTT. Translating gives CASSWRMGTGNTIYF.

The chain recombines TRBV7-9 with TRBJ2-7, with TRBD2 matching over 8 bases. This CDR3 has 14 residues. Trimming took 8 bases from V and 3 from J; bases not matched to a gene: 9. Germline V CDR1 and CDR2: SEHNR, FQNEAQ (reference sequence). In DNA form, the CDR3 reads TGTGCCAGCGAGCGGGGGACCACAAACTACGAGCAGTACTTC. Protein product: CASERGTTNYEQYF.

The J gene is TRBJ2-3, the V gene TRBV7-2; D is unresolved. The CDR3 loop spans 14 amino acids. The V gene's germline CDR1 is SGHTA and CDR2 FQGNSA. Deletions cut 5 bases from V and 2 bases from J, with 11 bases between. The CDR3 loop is CASSPDSNTDTQYF. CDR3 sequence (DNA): TGTGCCAGCAGCCCCGACTCCAACACAGATACGCAGTATTTT.

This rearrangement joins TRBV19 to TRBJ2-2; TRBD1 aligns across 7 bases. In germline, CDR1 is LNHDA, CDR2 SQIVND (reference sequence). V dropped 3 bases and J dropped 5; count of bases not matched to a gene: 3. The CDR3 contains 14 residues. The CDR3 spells CASSMAGGTGELFF. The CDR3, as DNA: TGTGCCAGTAGTATGGCAGGGGGAACCGGGGAGCTGTTTTTT.

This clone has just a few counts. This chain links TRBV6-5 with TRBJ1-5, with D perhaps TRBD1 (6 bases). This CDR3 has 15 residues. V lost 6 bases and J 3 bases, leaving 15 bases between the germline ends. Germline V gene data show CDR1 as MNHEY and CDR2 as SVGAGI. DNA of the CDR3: TGTGCCAGCAGGGACCCTGGGACAATCAATCAGCCCCAGCATTTT. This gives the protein CASRDPGTINQPQHF.

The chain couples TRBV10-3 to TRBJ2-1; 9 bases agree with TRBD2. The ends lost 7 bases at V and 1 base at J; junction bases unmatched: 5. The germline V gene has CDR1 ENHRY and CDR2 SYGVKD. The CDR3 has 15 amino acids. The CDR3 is CAINPSGDSYNEQFF. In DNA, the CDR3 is TGTGCCATCAATCCTAGCGGGGATTCCTACAATGAGCAGTTCTTC.

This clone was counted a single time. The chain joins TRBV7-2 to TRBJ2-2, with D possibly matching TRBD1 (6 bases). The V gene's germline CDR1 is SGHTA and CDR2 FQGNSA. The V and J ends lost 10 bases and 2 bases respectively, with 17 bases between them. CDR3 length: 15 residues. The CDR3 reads CATLPGHINTGELFF. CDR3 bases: TGTGCCACCCTCCCGGGACATATCAACACCGGGGAGCTGTTTTTT.

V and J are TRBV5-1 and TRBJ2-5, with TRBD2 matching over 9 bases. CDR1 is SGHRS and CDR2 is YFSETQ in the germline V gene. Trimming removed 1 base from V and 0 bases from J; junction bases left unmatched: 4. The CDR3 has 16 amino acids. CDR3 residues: CASSLQAGGNQETQYF. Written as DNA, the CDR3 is TGCGCCAGCAGCTTGCAGGCGGGAGGGAACCAAGAGACCCAGTACTTC.

CDR3 region: CAWSVMDEQYF. Written as DNA, the CDR3 is TGTGCCTGGAGTGTAATGGACGAGCAGTACTTC. This sequence joins TRBV30 and TRBJ2-7; no firm D call. Germline V gene sequence: CDR1 GTSNPN, CDR2 SVGIG (reference sequence). This CDR3 contains 11 residues. The ends were cut back, 0 bases at V and 5 bases at J, with 5 bases in the middle.

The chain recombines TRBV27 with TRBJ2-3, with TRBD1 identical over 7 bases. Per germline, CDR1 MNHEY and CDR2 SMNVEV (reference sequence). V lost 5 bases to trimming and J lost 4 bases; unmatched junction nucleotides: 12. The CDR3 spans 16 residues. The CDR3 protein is CASSIRNRGVADTQYF. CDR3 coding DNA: TGTGCCAGCAGTATACGGAACAGGGGAGTTGCAGATACGCAGTATTTT.

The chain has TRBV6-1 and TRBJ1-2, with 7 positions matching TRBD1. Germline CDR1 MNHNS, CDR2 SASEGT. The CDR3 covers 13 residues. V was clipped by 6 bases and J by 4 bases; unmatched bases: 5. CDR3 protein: CASSLTGTYGYTF. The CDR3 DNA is TGTGCCAGCAGCCTGACAGGGACCTATGGCTACACCTTC.

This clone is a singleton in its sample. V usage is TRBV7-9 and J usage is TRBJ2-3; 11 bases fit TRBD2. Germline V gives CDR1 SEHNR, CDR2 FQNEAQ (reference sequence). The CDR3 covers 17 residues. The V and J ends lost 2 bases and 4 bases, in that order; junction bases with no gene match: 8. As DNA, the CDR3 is TGTGCCAGCAGCTTATTCGCTAGCGGGGGGTCCCCAGATACGCAGTATTTT. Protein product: CASSLFASGGSPDTQYF.

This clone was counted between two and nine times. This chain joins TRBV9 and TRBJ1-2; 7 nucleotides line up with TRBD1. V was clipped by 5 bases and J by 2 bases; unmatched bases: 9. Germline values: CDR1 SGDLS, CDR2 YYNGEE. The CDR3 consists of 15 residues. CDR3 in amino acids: CASRKSGQANYGYTF. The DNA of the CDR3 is TGTGCCAGCAGGAAAAGTGGACAGGCCAACTATGGCTACACCTTC.

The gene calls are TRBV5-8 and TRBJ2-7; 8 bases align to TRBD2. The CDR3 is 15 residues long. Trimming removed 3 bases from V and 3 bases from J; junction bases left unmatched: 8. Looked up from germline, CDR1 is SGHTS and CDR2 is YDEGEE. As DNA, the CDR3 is TGTGCCAGCAGCTCCCCGGGAGGGGAGGGCTACGAGCAGTACTTC. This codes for CASSSPGGEGYEQYF.

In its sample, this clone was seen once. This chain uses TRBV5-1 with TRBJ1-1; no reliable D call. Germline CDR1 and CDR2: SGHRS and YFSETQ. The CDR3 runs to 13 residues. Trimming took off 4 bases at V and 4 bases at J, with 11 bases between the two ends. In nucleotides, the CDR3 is TGCGCCAGCAGCCCCGTTGTGCGCACTGAAGCTTTCTTT. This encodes CASSPVVRTEAFF.

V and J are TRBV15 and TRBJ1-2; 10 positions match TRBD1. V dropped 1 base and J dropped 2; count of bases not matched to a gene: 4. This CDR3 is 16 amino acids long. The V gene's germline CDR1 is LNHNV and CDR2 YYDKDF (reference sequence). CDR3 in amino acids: CATSRAGQGTNYGYTF. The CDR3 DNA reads TGTGCCACCAGCAGAGCGGGACAGGGGACGAACTATGGCTACACCTTC.

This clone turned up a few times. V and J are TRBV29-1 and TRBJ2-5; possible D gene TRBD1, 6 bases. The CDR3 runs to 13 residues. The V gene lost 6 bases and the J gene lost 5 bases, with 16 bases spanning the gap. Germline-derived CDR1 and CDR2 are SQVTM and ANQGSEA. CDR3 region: CSVFRGFEETQYF. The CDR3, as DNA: TGCAGCGTGTTCAGGGGTTTTGAGGAGACCCAGTACTTC.

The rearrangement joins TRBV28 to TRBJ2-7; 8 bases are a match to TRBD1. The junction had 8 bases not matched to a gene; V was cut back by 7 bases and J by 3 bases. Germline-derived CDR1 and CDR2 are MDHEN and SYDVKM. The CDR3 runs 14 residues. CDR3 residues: CASTRQGLVYEQYF. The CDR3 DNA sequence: TGTGCCAGCACTAGACAGGGGTTGGTCTACGAGCAGTACTTC.

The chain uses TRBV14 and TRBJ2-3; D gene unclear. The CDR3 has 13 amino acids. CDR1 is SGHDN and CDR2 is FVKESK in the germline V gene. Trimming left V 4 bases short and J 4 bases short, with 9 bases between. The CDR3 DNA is TGTGCCAGCAGCCCCCCCGTCGCAGATACGCAGTATTTT. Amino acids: CASSPPVADTQYF.

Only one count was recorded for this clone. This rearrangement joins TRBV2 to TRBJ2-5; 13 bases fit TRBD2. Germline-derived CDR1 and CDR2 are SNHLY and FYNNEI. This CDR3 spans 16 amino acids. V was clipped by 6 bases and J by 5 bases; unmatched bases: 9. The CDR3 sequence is CASSVRLAGGTETQYF. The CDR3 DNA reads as TGTGCCAGCAGCGTTAGACTAGCGGGAGGAACGGAGACCCAGTACTTC.

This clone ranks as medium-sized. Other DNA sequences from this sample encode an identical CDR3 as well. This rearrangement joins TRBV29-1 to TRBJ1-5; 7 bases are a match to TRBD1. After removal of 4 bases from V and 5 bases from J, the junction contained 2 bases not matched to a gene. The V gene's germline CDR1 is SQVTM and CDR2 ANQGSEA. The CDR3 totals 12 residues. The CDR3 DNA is TGCAGCGTTGGGGACAGCGATCAGCCCCAGCATTTT. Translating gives CSVGDSDQPQHF.

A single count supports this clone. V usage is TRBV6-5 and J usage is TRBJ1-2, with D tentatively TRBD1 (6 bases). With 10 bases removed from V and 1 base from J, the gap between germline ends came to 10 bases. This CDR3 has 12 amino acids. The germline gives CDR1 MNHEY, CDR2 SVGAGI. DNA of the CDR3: TGTGCCACCAGACAGGTTAACTATGGCTACACCTTC. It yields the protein CATRQVNYGYTF.

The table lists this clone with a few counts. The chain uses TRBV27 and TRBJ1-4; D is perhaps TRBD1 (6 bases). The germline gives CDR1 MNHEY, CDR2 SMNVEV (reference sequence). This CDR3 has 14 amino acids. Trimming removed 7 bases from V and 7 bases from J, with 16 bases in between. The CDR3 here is CASKAGQGREKLFF. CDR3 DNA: TGTGCCAGCAAAGCCGGCCAGGGGCGTGAAAAACTGTTTTTT.

CDR3 coding DNA: TGCGCCAGCAGCTTGGACTCGACTGGCAGAAATGAGCAGTTCTTC. This sequence encodes CASSLDSTGRNEQFF. V gene TRBV5-1 combines with J gene TRBJ2-1; D gene unclear. Trimming took 0 bases from V and 7 from J, leaving 14 bases between them. Germline V lookup: CDR1 SGHRS, CDR2 YFSETQ. The CDR3 has 15 amino acids. The complete variable domain, with remaining parts taken from reference TRBV5-1 and TRBJ2-1, reads KAGVTQTPRYLIKTRGQQVTLSCSPISGHRSVSWYQQTPGQGLQFLFEYFSETQRNKGNFPGRFSGRQFSNSRSEMNVSTLELGDSALYLCASSLDSTGRNEQFFGPGTRLTVL.

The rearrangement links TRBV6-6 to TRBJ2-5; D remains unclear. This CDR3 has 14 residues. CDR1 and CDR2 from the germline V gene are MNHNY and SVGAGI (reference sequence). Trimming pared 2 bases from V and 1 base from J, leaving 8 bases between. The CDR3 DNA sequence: TGTGCCAGCAGTTACCCGGGCCTCCAAGAGACCCAGTACTTC. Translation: CASSYPGLQETQYF.

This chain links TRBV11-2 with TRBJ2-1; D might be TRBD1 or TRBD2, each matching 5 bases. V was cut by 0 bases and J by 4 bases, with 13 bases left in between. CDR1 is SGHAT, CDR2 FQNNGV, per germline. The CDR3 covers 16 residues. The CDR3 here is CASSLEGAGQYNEQFF. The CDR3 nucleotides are TGTGCCAGCAGCTTAGAAGGGGCGGGTCAATACAATGAGCAGTTCTTC.

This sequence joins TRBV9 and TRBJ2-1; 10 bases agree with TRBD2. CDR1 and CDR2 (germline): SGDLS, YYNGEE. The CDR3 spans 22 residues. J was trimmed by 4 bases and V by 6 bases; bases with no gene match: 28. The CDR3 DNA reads TGTGCCAGCACCCAACTCCGGGACCCTAAAGGGGTAGCGGGGGGCCATTACAATGAGCAGTTCTTC. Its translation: CASTQLRDPKGVAGGHYNEQFF.

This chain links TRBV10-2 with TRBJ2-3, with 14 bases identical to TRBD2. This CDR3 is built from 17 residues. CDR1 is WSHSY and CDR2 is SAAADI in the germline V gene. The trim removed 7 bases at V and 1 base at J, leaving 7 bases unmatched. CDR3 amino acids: CASTGTSGSLGTDTQYF. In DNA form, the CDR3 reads TGCGCCAGCACCGGGACTAGCGGGAGTTTGGGCACAGATACGCAGTATTTT.